This T cell receptor beta chain was retrieved from a study of blood T cells in healthy people across ages (dated by TCRdb to 2013 to 2016). Describing the broader study: Template switching captured roughly one uniquely barcoded TCR beta cDNA molecule per two T cells in model experiments. The donors were split into four age groups: young (average about 16 years), middle-aged (39), aged (more than 55) and long-lived (approximately 89). The study measured age-related changes in TCR beta repertoire diversity using deep sequencing normalized with unique cDNA molecular identifiers. Donors of different ages were randomly distributed across sequencing lanes to avoid experimental bias. Using the same blood draw, the study looked at two additional independent replicas of 1 million unique cDNA reads for two donors, one aged 18 to 30 and the other aged 80 or older. Results and caveats for the whole study, not just this receptor: A strong correlation was found between observed TCR beta diversity and the percentage of naive T cells measured by flow cytometry. As age increased, observed TCR beta diversity per million T cells dropped in a roughly linear way, and a significant reduction was already evident by age approximately 40. Estimates of total diversity based on one million sequenced T cells were considered lower bounds and underestimates. Because donor CMV infection status was unknown, age-related changes in expanded clonotypes were potentially confounded. Because profiling used bulk unsorted PBMCs, naive and antigen-experienced compartments could not be compared conclusively. Compared with the aged group, the long-lived group had more naive CD4+ T cells, fewer expanded clones and increased TCR diversity, a pattern suggesting age selection.

Comment on this clonotype: This receptor's antigen is unknown. Base qualities are not recorded, but no much larger clone differs from it by a single base.

Counted from cysteine to phenylalanine, this CDR3 has 13 amino acids. The retained sequence is limited to the CDR3, 39 bases, with the frame set at the first base. Trimming accounts for 6 bases at V and 7 bases at J, while the number of junction bases matched to no gene is 4. The germline V gene (reference sequence) sets CDR1 to DFQATT and CDR2 to SNEGSKA. The receptor library was made with 5' RACE. The run used an Illumina HiSeq 2500. The second PCR ran for about 6 to 12 cycles and used a J-beta primer mix along with a sample-barcoded 5' primer. A unique molecular identifier was introduced onto each TCR beta cDNA molecule by a template-switch 5' adaptor carrying 12 random nucleotides. Each sample yielded at least 2.5 million CDR3-containing paired-end reads. All of the RNA was converted into first-strand cDNA using the Mint cDNA synthesis kit, with a TRBC-specific oligonucleotide serving as the primer. After uracil-DNA glycosylase treatment, a first 18-cycle PCR used universal primers M1SS and BC2_uni_R on all cDNA. For the original study's pipeline: Normalization of each sample was performed by random selection of 1 million high-quality reads, each carrying a distinct molecular identifier. Instead of being binned into consensus sequences, reads with shared molecular identifiers were discarded. CDR3 identification, clonotype clustering and error correction used MiTCR with a Q25 quality threshold and the strictest error-elimination algorithm. A nonparametric unseen species model using Euler transformation provided a lower-bound estimate of total TCR beta diversity. Through fastp at Q25 and MiXCR, TCRdb rebuilt clones from the public reads, retaining in-frame beta chains. Rows matching on CDR3 protein sequence are summarized as one entry with the most common DNA and genes. These V and J calls derive from TCRdb rather than the authors' analysis. The sample contains 550,000 to 750,000 distinct CDR3 sequences, around 21% of them found a single time. Approximately 3.7% of the sample comes from the top ten.

Donors were 30 to 45 systemically healthy Caucasian individuals from Russia aged roughly 6 to 90 years. Roughly 10 milliliters of peripheral blood were drawn from each donor into EDTA-treated Vacutainer tubes. Ficoll-Paque density-gradient centrifugation was used to isolate PBMCs, with at least 7 million per sample. Trizol reagent was used to extract total RNA from PBMCs, with at least 5 micrograms per sample. The percentages of naive CD45RAhigh/CD27high T cells were determined by flow cytometry on a PBMC aliquot from every donor. This sequence was found in a man aged 65 to 85 in good health. Source material: blood. The receptor chain draws on TRBV20-1 and TRBJ1-4; 11 nucleotides in the junction match TRBD1. Read as DNA, the sequence is TGCAGTGCCTGGACAGGGGGCTTTGAAAAACTGTTTTTT. It translates to CSAWTGGFEKLFF.